These 17 T cell receptor beta chains were sequenced from one sample in a study of OX40 agonist ivuxolimab in advanced cancers. Some clones are missing from TCRdb's copy, which holds only in-frame ones; the method was immunoSEQ multiplex PCR. The sample comprises about 68,000 clones, 80% to 90% of which are singletons, and 1.5% to 2% rests with the top ten. The sequenced sample was CD4+ or CD8+ T cells sorted from blood, obtained in a trial of the OX40 agonist ivuxolimab. These receptor sequences come from an adult with an advanced solid tumor such as melanoma, head and neck, liver or kidney cancer.

The chain combines TRBV7-2 with TRBJ1-6; D is ambiguous. From germline, CDR1 is SGHTA and CDR2 FQGNSA. Trimming cost V 7 bases and J 7 bases, with 14 bases left between them. The CDR3 has 14 amino acids. CDR3 in amino acids: CASTLGIVNSPLHF. The DNA of the CDR3 is TGTGCCAGCACCCTTGGAATTGTAAATTCACCCCTCCACTTT.

This sequence joins TRBV11-3 and TRBJ2-1; D gene unclear. Trimming left V 6 bases short and J 0 bases short, with 15 bases between. CDR3 length equals 16 residues. Germline CDR1 SGHNT, CDR2 YENEEA. In DNA form, the CDR3 reads TGTGCCAGCAGGGGCTCAACGGGCTCCTCCTACAATGAGCAGTTCTTC. It codes for CASRGSTGSSYNEQFF.

The chain joins TRBV5-4 to TRBJ1-1; a weak D match, TRBD1 (5 bases). This CDR3 is 14 amino acids long. Trimming cost V 4 bases and J 3 bases, with 13 bases left between them. Germline V CDR1 and CDR2: SGHNT, YYREEE (reference sequence). In DNA form, the CDR3 reads TGTGCCAGCAGCGGGGGGGGACTGGACACTGAAGCTTTCTTT. This translates into CASSGGGLDTEAFF.

This chain connects TRBV28 to TRBJ1-3; no clear D gene. The ends were cut back, 1 base at V and 2 bases at J, with 9 bases in the middle. This CDR3 spans 15 amino acids. The germline V gene has CDR1 MDHEN and CDR2 SYDVKM. CDR3 residues: CASSLSWVPGNTIYF. CDR3 DNA sequence: TGTGCCAGCAGTTTATCGTGGGTACCTGGAAACACCATATATTTT.

The chain is built from TRBV28 and TRBJ2-5; 9 bases line up with TRBD1. The tail of the sequence fits TRBJ2-7 better, so the J call may be wrong. Germline CDR1 is MDHEN and CDR2 is SYDVKM. The CDR3 is 15 amino acids. The CDR3 region is CASSSPGQGPYEQYF. For the CDR3, the DNA is TGTGCCAGCAGTTCCCCGGGACAGGGTCCATACGAGCAGTACTTC.

The chain links TRBV10-3 to TRBJ1-3; possible D gene TRBD1, 6 bases. From germline, CDR1 is ENHRY and CDR2 SYGVKD. This CDR3 has 15 amino acids. V shed 9 bases and J shed 0 bases, with 15 bases lying between them. Here the CDR3 DNA reads TGTGCCATTGGAGGGGGAGGAAACTCTGGAAACACCATATATTTT. Its translation is CAIGGGGNSGNTIYF.

The CDR3 DNA reads as TGTGCCAGCAGCTTAATTGGACTAGCTTTCCTGGGCGAGCAGTACTTC. This gives the protein CASSLIGLAFLGEQYF. The chain combines TRBV7-2 with TRBJ2-7; 8 bases fit TRBD2. The CDR3 consists of 16 residues. Germline CDR1 is SGHTA and CDR2 is FQGNSA. With V trimmed by 2 bases and J by 6 bases, 12 bases remained unmatched. The entire variable domain, with the rest obtained from reference TRBV7-2 and TRBJ2-7, is as follows: GAGVSQSPSNKVTEKGKDVELRCDPISGHTALYWYRQSLGQGLEFLIYFQGNSAPDKSGLPSDRFSAERTGGSVSTLTIQRTQQEDSAVYLCASSLIGLAFLGEQYFGPGTRLTVT.

The chain uses TRBV6-6 and TRBJ2-7; no reliable D call. The V end lost 6 bases, the J end lost 3 bases, and 6 bases lay between the germline ends. CDR1 is MNHNY, CDR2 SVGAGI, per germline (reference sequence). This CDR3 spans 11 amino acids. The CDR3 region is CASRENYEQYF. The DNA of the CDR3 is TGTGCCAGCAGGGAAAACTACGAGCAGTACTTC.

This clone occurred once. The J gene is TRBJ2-7, the V gene TRBV7-2; a possible D gene is TRBD1 (7 bases). The CDR3 length is 14 residues. Germline V CDR1 and CDR2: SGHTA, FQGNSA. Trimming cost V 5 bases and J 3 bases, with 14 bases left between them. CDR3: CASSPQGGGYEQYF. The DNA of the CDR3 is TGTGCCAGCAGCCCTCAGGGGGGTGGCTACGAGCAGTACTTC.

The rearrangement links TRBV5-6 to TRBJ1-5, with TRBD1 as a possible D gene (5 bases). The CDR3 covers 15 residues. CDR1 is SGHDT and CDR2 is YYEEEE in the germline V gene. Trimming cost V 0 bases and J 7 bases, with 14 bases left between them. The CDR3 protein is CASSLAGIAGQPQHF. DNA of the CDR3: TGTGCCAGCAGCTTGGCAGGGATAGCGGGACAGCCCCAGCATTTT.

This clone was recorded only once. The rearrangement joins TRBV27 to TRBJ2-5, with 10 bases lining up with TRBD2. The CDR3 is made up of 14 amino acids. The ends lost 5 bases at V and 4 bases at J; junction bases unmatched: 4. Germline CDR1 reads MNHEY; CDR2 reads SMNVEV (reference sequence). The CDR3 DNA sequence: TGTGCCAGCAGTCCCCTAGCGGGAGCAGAGACCCAGTACTTC. It specifies CASSPLAGAETQYF.

This clone came up once. V usage is TRBV7-9 and J usage is TRBJ1-1, with TRBD1 as a possible D gene (5 bases). The ends were cut back, 4 bases at V and 1 base at J, with 16 bases in the middle. This CDR3 is 16 amino acids long. CDR1 SEHNR and CDR2 FQNEAQ come from the germline V gene (reference sequence). The CDR3 region has the DNA TGTGCCAGCAGCTCCCCCGGGGGGGGAAAGAACACTGAAGCTTTCTTT. Translated: CASSSPGGGKNTEAFF.

The chain carries TRBV11-1 and TRBJ2-2; 7 nucleotides line up with TRBD1. Germline loops: CDR1 SGHAT, CDR2 FQDESV (reference sequence). This CDR3 region has 17 residues. Trimming removed 5 bases from V and 1 base from J; junction bases left unmatched: 10. This CDR3 is CASSPGAGQENTGELFF. As DNA, the CDR3 is TGTGCCAGCAGCCCTGGGGCCGGACAGGAGAACACCGGGGAGCTGTTTTTT.

The rearrangement uses TRBV7-2 and TRBJ2-3; 9 bases match TRBD2. The CDR3 runs 16 residues. The germline gives CDR1 SGHTA, CDR2 FQGNSA. After removal of 5 bases from V and 5 bases from J, the junction contained 11 bases not matched to a gene. The CDR3 DNA follows: TGTGCCAGCAGCACCGGGACTAGCAATCGGGTAGATACGCAGTATTTT. It encodes CASSTGTSNRVDTQYF.

J is TRBJ1-3 and V is TRBV28; D unresolved. The CDR3 is 13 amino acids. Germline V lookup: CDR1 MDHEN, CDR2 SYDVKM. V lost 5 bases and J lost 8, with 13 bases in between. The CDR3 bases are TGTGCCAGCAGTGTGGCATCGCGGGACACCATATATTTT. Translation: CASSVASRDTIYF. The whole variable domain, filled in from reference TRBV28 and TRBJ1-3, reads DVKVTQSSRYLVKRTGEKVFLECVQDMDHENMFWYRQDPGLGLRLIYFSYDVKMKEKGDIPEGYSVSREKKERFSLILESASTNQTSMYLCASSVASRDTIYFGEGSWLTVV.

The chain links TRBV7-3 to TRBJ1-1; 9 nucleotides line up with TRBD1. The CDR3 sequence is 14 residues long. After removal of 5 bases from V and 1 base from J, the junction contained 2 bases not matched to a gene. The germline CDR1 and CDR2 sequences are SGHTA and FQGTGA. The CDR3 region is CASSRTGENTEAFF. The DNA for the CDR3 is TGTGCCAGCAGCAGGACAGGGGAGAACACTGAAGCTTTCTTT.

Worth noting for this clone: Other DNA sequences within the sample encode an identical CDR3. This chain uses TRBV28 with TRBJ1-5; the D gene is possibly TRBD1 (5 bases). Between the trimmed V and J ends, which lost 7 bases and 1 base, there was a span of 11 bases. Germline V CDR1 and CDR2: MDHEN, SYDVKM. The CDR3 is made up of 14 amino acids. This CDR3 reads CASTPGGSNQPQHF. DNA for the CDR3: TGTGCCAGCACCCCCGGGGGGAGCAATCAGCCCCAGCATTTT.